One sample yielded the 23 T cell receptor beta chains listed below, sequenced in a study of shared clonotypes between healthy human individuals. The table came from immunoSEQ multiplex PCR; TCRdb's copy has only in-frame clones and leaves some out. The sample shows under 2,500,000 clones, nearly 97% of them seen only once. The sample taken for sequencing was naive CD4+ T cells sorted from blood. The subset here: CD45RA+ positively selected. The receptors stem from a young man in good health.

The CDR3 reads CAISNRDSGELFF. In DNA, the CDR3 is TGTGCCATCAGCAACAGGGATTCCGGGGAGCTGTTTTTT. The chain carries TRBV10-3 and TRBJ2-2; D is perhaps TRBD1 (6 bases). Germline V gene sequence: CDR1 ENHRY, CDR2 SYGVKD. The V end lost 6 bases, the J end lost 6 bases, and 11 bases lay between the germline ends. The CDR3 runs 13 residues.

The chain carries TRBV5-4 and TRBJ2-3; D unresolved. Germline CDR1 and CDR2: SGHNT and YYREEE (reference sequence). The CDR3 is made up of 13 amino acids. V lost 3 bases and J 3 bases, leaving 8 bases between the germline ends. For the CDR3, the DNA is TGTGCCAGCAGCTGGGGTTTAACAGATACGCAGTATTTT. It translates to CASSWGLTDTQYF.

This clone was observed a single time. The chain employs TRBV27 and TRBJ2-7, with 11 bases matching TRBD2. Trimming cost V 1 base and J 1 base; bases outside gene matches: 6. Germline assignment: CDR1 MNHEY and CDR2 SMNVEV (reference sequence). This CDR3 has 17 residues. DNA for the CDR3: TGTGCCAGCAGTTTATACAGACTAGCGGGGAAGTCCTACGAGCAGTACTTC. Residues: CASSLYRLAGKSYEQYF.

For this clone: The same CDR3 also results from other DNA sequences found in this sample. V usage is TRBV5-1 and J usage is TRBJ1-1; unclear D gene. This CDR3 is 14 amino acids long. Germline loops: CDR1 SGHRS, CDR2 YFSETQ. The V end lost 1 base, the J end lost 0 bases, and 7 bases lay between the germline ends. CDR3 nucleotide sequence: TGCGCCAGCAGCTTGAACTTAATGAACACTGAAGCTTTCTTT. Translating it yields CASSLNLMNTEAFF.

This chain connects TRBV6-1 to TRBJ1-4; TRBD1 matches at 8 bases. V lost 2 bases and J lost 5; bases outside the gene matches: 4. CDR1 and CDR2 from the germline V gene are MNHNS and SASEGT. This CDR3 contains 15 residues. CDR3 protein: CASSEFRTGNEKLFF. CDR3 coding DNA: TGTGCCAGCAGTGAATTCAGGACAGGGAATGAAAAACTGTTTTTT.

The chain carries TRBV27 and TRBJ1-6, with 12 bases matching TRBD1. Germline V gives CDR1 MNHEY, CDR2 SMNVEV (reference sequence). CDR3 length: 17 residues. V was clipped by 6 bases and J by 5 bases; unmatched bases: 8. The CDR3 DNA reads as TGTGCCAGCAGCTCACCCGGGACAGGGGGCGATAATTCACCCCTCCACTTT. Amino acids: CASSSPGTGGDNSPLHF.

This chain connects TRBV30 to TRBJ1-1, with D uncertain. The germline V gene encodes CDR1 GTSNPN and CDR2 SVGIG (reference sequence). The CDR3 loop spans 14 amino acids. Trimming shortened V by 0 bases and J by 3 bases, and 11 bases separated the two germline ends. CDR3 coding DNA: TGTGCCTGGAGTGTACGTGGTGGGCACACTGAAGCTTTCTTT. It specifies CAWSVRGGHTEAFF.

This clone was counted once. The chain couples TRBV6-1 to TRBJ2-7, with D perhaps being TRBD1 or TRBD2 (5 bases each). V was cut by 2 bases and J by 6 bases, with 14 bases left in between. Germline CDR1 reads MNHNS; CDR2 reads SASEGT. The CDR3 extends over 14 amino acids. CDR3 nucleotides: TGTGCCAGCAGTGAAAGGTTTAATGGGGGCGAGCAGTACTTC. Translating it yields CASSERFNGGEQYF.

The rearrangement links TRBV9 to TRBJ2-2; D may be TRBD1 (5 bases). The CDR3 totals 16 residues. Looked up from germline, CDR1 is SGDLS and CDR2 is YYNGEE. V lost 0 bases, J lost 1 base, and 10 bases lay in between. The CDR3 DNA follows: TGTGCCAGCAGCGTAGGTTCAGGACAGAACACCGGGGAGCTGTTTTTT. It yields the protein CASSVGSGQNTGELFF.

V usage is TRBV5-4 and J usage is TRBJ1-2, with D tentatively TRBD1 (5 bases). Germline loops: CDR1 SGHNT, CDR2 YYREEE (reference sequence). V lost 7 bases to trimming and J lost 6 bases, with 16 bases between them. The CDR3 has 13 amino acids. This chain's CDR3 is CASGFMGTNGYTF. The CDR3, as DNA: TGTGCCAGCGGGTTCATGGGGACGAATGGCTACACCTTC.

Remarks on this clone: This CDR3 is also generated by other DNA sequences in the sample. The V gene is TRBV5-6, the J gene TRBJ2-3; 7 positions agree with TRBD1. The CDR3 sequence is 15 residues long. With 0 bases clipped from V and 2 bases from J, the junction kept 3 bases outside the gene matches. In germline, CDR1 is SGHDT, CDR2 YYEEEE. DNA for the CDR3: TGTGCCAGCAGCTTGGGACAGGGATCCACAGATACGCAGTATTTT. Its protein product is CASSLGQGSTDTQYF.

The CDR3 sequence: CAISESGGSFYGYTF. In DNA, the CDR3 is TGTGCCATCAGTGAGTCTGGGGGTAGTTTCTATGGCTACACCTTC. The gene calls are TRBV10-3 and TRBJ1-2, with a weak D call TRBD1 (5 bases). The CDR3 length is 15 residues. Germline V gene lookup returns CDR1 ENHRY and CDR2 SYGVKD. Between the trimmed V and J ends, which lost 0 bases and 4 bases, there was a span of 12 bases.

The chain is built from TRBV19 and TRBJ2-2; 7 bases line up with TRBD1. Germline CDR1 is LNHDA and CDR2 is SQIVND (reference sequence). The junction had 6 bases not matched to a gene; V was cut back by 3 bases and J by 5 bases. CDR3 size: 15 residues. The CDR3 loop is CASSIGTVVTGELFF. In nucleotides, the CDR3 is TGTGCCAGTAGTATCGGGACAGTAGTTACCGGGGAGCTGTTTTTT.

The V and J genes are TRBV18 and TRBJ1-5; TRBD1 matches at 9 bases. Germline V gene lookup returns CDR1 KGHSH and CDR2 LQKENI. The CDR3 extends over 16 amino acids. The V gene end was trimmed by 3 bases and the J gene end by 2 bases; junction bases not matched to a gene: 5. The CDR3 coding sequence is TGTGCCAGCTCACCCTGGGACAGGGAAGGCAATCAGCCCCAGCATTTT. Translation gives CASSPWDREGNQPQHF.

The chain combines TRBV5-1 with TRBJ2-1; 8 bases line up with TRBD2. J lost 6 bases, V lost 6 bases, and 11 bases had no gene match. Germline V gene sequence: CDR1 SGHRS, CDR2 YFSETQ. CDR3 length: 15 amino acids. The CDR3 region is CASTGLAGGINEQFF. CDR3 DNA: TGCGCCAGCACCGGCCTAGCGGGCGGAATCAATGAGCAGTTCTTC. The full variable domain, its missing parts supplied by reference TRBV5-1 and TRBJ2-1, is KAGVTQTPRYLIKTRGQQVTLSCSPISGHRSVSWYQQTPGQGLQFLFEYFSETQRNKGNFPGRFSGRQFSNSRSEMNVSTLELGDSALYLCASTGLAGGINEQFFGPGTRLTVL.

V and J are TRBV19 and TRBJ2-2; TRBD1 or TRBD2 may be the D gene (5 bases each). The CDR3 is made up of 16 amino acids. V shed 7 bases and J shed 4 bases, with 19 bases lying between them. CDR1 and CDR2 from the germline V gene are LNHDA and SQIVND (reference sequence). CDR3 sequence reads: CASTSLGTSGTGELFF. Here the CDR3 DNA reads TGTGCCAGTACCTCTTTGGGGACGTCGGGCACCGGGGAGCTGTTTTTT.

V gene TRBV11-2 combines with J gene TRBJ2-7; maybe TRBD1 (6 bases). This CDR3 is 12 amino acids long. The ends were cut back, 5 bases at V and 7 bases at J, with 12 bases in the middle. Germline lookup yields CDR1 SGHAT and CDR2 FQNNGV. The CDR3 DNA sequence: TGTGCCAGCAGCCGTCAGGGGAGAGAGCAGTACTTC. As protein: CASSRQGREQYF.

V usage is TRBV5-1 and J usage is TRBJ2-1, with 13 bases aligning to TRBD2. Trimming removed 4 bases from V and 6 bases from J; junction bases left unmatched: 7. The CDR3 contains 16 residues. Per germline, CDR1 SGHRS and CDR2 YFSETQ. The CDR3 DNA reads as TGCGCCAGCAGCGCACTTGGACTAGCGGGAGCCAATGAGCAGTTCTTC. Encoded protein: CASSALGLAGANEQFF.

V and J are TRBV1 and TRBJ2-1; TRBD1, the D gene given by the table, was not confirmed from the DNA. TRBV1 is tagged as a pseudogene. The CDR3 contains 14 residues. The CDR3 DNA reads as TGCACCAGCGGTCCCGACAGGGTCCCCCATGAGCAGTTCTTC. It encodes CTSGPDRVPHEQFF.

The chain couples TRBV4-1 to TRBJ1-2; D gene unclear. V lost 3 bases and J lost 0, with 8 bases in between. CDR1 is MGHRA and CDR2 is YSYEKL in the germline V gene. The CDR3 contains 14 residues. Here the CDR3 DNA reads TGCGCCAGCAGCCAGGAGCAGTCTAACTATGGCTACACCTTC. Protein sequence: CASSQEQSNYGYTF.

This clone came up a few times. This sample also contains other DNA sequences that code for the same CDR3. The rearrangement joins TRBV7-2 to TRBJ2-3, with no clear D. The CDR3 extends over 11 amino acids. The germline V gene encodes CDR1 SGHTA and CDR2 FQGNSA. V dropped 2 bases and J dropped 3 bases, with 0 bases sitting between them. The CDR3 loop is CASSLTDTQYF. The CDR3 bases are TGTGCCAGCAGCTTAACAGATACGCAGTATTTT.

The rearrangement uses TRBV11-3 and TRBJ2-2; D is possibly TRBD1 (7 bases). The CDR3 contains 16 residues. V was clipped by 5 bases and J by 0 bases, with 13 bases between them. Germline V gives CDR1 SGHNT, CDR2 YENEEA. This CDR3 reads CASSLGGTANTGELFF. CDR3 DNA: TGTGCCAGCAGCCTTGGGGGGACAGCGAACACCGGGGAGCTGTTTTTT.

There are a few counts of this clone. The V and J genes are TRBV19 and TRBJ1-5; TRBD1 agrees at 7 bases. CDR3 length: 13 residues. V shed 5 bases, J shed 6 bases, and the junction held 4 bases outside the gene matches. The V gene's germline CDR1 is LNHDA and CDR2 SQIVND (reference sequence). CDR3 DNA: TGTGCCAGTAGTCGGACAGGAGGTCAGCCCCAGCATTTT. Amino acid sequence: CASSRTGGQPQHF. Supplemented by reference TRBV19 and TRBJ1-5, the full variable domain reads DGGITQSPKYLFRKEGQNVTLSCEQNLNHDAMYWYRQDPGQGLRLIYYSQIVNDFQKGDIAEGYSVSREKKESFPLTVTSAQKNPTAFYLCASSRTGGQPQHFGDGTRLSIL.